This is a list of T cell receptor beta chains from one sample in a study of vaccination and CD4 T cells after COVID-19. Using its own MiXCR run on the PCR reads, TCRdb lists one record per CDR3 protein. The sample has about 14,000 distinct CDR3 sequences, more than 55% seen once. The sample here was CD4+ T cells from blood, taken after SARS-CoV-2 vaccination. The receptors here all came from a human donor who had recovered from COVID-19. Each CDR3 is given with its conserved first and last residue. A D gene is named only where the DNA matches it firmly. Not all rows give a size; the values are once, few, many and, for expanded clones, a class.

abundance	d_gene	v_gene	j_gene	CDR3nt	CDR3aa
.	TRBD1	TRBV28	TRBJ1-5	TGTGCCAGCAGCCCCGGGACAGGGAGGAATCAGCCCCAGCATTTT	CASSPGTGRNQPQHF
few	.	TRBV6-1	TRBJ1-1	TGTGCCAGCACTCTAAGGAGTCAGGGGAACACTGAAGCTTTCTTT	CASTLRSQGNTEAFF
few	TRBD1	TRBV7-2	TRBJ2-5	TGTGCCAGCAGCCGACAGGGATTGCTGGAGACCCAGTACTTC	CASSRQGLLETQYF
.	.	TRBV5-1	TRBJ2-3	TGCGCCAGCAGCTTGGAACGGGTGGGGGATACGCAGTATTTT	CASSLERVGDTQYF
.	.	TRBV27	TRBJ2-7	TGTGCCAGCAGTTTATCGGGGGTTTCCTACGAGCAGTACTTC	CASSLSGVSYEQYF
few	TRBD1	TRBV20-1	TRBJ1-5	TGCAGTGCTAGAGAGATTGACGGGGACAGGTGGAAGCCCCAGCATTTT	CSAREIDGDRWKPQHF
.	.	TRBV15	TRBJ2-5	TGTGCCACCAGCAGACCAGGGAGGTGGGTCGGGACCCAGTACTTC	CATSRPGRWVGTQYF
.	TRBD1	TRBV27	TRBJ1-5	TGTGCCAGCAATCCCGCTAATCCCGGGACAGGAGACTATAGCAATCAGCCCCAGCATTTT	CASNPANPGTGDYSNQPQHF
.	TRBD2	TRBV12-3/TRBV12-4	TRBJ2-5	TGTGCCAGCACCCTGACTAGCGGGAGGGAAGAGACCCAGTACTTC	CASTLTSGREETQYF
.	.	TRBV28	TRBJ1-4	TGTGCCAGCACCGAACATGGGGGTGCTAATGAAAAACTGTTTTTT	CASTEHGGANEKLFF
once	.	TRBV18	TRBJ1-5	TGTGCCAGCTCCCGCGACGGAATCTATCAGCCCCAGCATTTT	CASSRDGIYQPQHF
.	TRBD1	TRBV12-3/TRBV12-4	TRBJ1-1	TGTGCCAGCAGCCCGACAGGGGGCTACACTGAAGCTTTCTTT	CASSPTGGYTEAFF
.	TRBD2	TRBV7-9	TRBJ2-2	TGTGCCAGCAGCTCCCCCGGGACTAGCGGGGACACCGGGGAGCTGTTTTTT	CASSSPGTSGDTGELFF
.	.	TRBV2	TRBJ1-1	TGTGCCAGCACCCTATGGGACACTGAAGCTTTCTTT	CASTLWDTEAFF
.	.	TRBV7-9	TRBJ1-1	TGTGCCAGCAGCTTAGGACAAAAGGGGACTGAAGCTTTCTTT	CASSLGQKGTEAFF